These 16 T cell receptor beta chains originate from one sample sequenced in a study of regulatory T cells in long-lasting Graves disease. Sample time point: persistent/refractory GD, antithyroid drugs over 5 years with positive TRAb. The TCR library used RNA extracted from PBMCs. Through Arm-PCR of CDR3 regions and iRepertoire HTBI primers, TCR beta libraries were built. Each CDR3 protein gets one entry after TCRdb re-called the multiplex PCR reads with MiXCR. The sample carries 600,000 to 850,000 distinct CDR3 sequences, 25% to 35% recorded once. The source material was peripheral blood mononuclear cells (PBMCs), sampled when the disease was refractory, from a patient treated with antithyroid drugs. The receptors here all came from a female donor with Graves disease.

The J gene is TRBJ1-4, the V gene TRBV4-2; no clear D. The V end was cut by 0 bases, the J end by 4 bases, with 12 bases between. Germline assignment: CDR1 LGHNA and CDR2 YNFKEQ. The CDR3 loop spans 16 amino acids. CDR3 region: CASSQDRAAFNEKLFF. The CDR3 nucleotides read TGTGCCAGCAGCCAAGATCGGGCAGCTTTTAATGAAAAACTGTTTTTT.

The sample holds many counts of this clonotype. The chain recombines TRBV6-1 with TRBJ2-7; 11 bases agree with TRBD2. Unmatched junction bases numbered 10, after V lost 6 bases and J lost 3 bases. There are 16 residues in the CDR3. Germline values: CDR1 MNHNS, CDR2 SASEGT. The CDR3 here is CASSPGTSGANYEQYF. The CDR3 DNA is TGTGCCAGCAGCCCCGGGACTAGCGGAGCCAACTACGAGCAGTACTTC.

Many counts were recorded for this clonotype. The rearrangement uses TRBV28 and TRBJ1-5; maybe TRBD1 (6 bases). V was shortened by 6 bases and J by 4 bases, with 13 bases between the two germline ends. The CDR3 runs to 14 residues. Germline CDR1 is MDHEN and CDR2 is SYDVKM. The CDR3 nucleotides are TGTGCCAGCAGCCCCTGGACAGCTAATCAGCCCCAGCATTTT. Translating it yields CASSPWTANQPQHF.

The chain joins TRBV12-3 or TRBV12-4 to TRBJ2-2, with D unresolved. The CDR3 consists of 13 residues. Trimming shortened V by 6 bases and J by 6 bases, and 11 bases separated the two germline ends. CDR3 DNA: TGTGCCAGCAGGTTCCGGTCGGCCGGGGAGCTGTTTTTT. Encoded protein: CASRFRSAGELFF.

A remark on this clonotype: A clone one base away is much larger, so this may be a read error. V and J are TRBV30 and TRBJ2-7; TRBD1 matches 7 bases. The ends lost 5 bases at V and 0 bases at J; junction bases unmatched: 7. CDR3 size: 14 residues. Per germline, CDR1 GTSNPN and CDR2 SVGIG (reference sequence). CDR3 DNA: TGTGCCTGGGGGACAGCACCTGGCTCCTACGAGCAGTACTTC. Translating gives CAWGTAPGSYEQYF.

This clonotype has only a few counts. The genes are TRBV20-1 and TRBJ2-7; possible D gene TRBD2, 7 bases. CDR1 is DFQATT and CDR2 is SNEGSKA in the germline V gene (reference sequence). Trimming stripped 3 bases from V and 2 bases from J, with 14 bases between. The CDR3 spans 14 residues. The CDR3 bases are TGCAGTGCTAGGAAGGGGGGGCGAACCTACGAGCAGTACTTC. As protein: CSARKGGRTYEQYF.

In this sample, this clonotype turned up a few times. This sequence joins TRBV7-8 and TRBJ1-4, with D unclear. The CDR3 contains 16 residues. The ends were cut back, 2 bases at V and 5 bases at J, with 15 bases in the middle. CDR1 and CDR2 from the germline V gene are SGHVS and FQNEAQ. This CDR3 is CASSLLETLKNEKLFF. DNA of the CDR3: TGTGCCAGCAGCTTACTGGAGACGTTAAAGAATGAAAAACTGTTTTTT.

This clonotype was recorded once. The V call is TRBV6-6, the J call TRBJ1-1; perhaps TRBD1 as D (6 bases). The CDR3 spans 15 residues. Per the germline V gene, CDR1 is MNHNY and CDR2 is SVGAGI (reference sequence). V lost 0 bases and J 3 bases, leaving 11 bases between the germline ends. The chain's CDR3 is CASSYSRGGDTEAFF. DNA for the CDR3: TGTGCCAGCAGTTACTCGAGGGGGGGGGACACTGAAGCTTTCTTT.

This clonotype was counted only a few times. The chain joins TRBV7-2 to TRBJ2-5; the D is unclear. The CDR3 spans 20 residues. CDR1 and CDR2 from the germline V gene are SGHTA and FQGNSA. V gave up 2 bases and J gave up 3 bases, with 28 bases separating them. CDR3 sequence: CASSLTLTSYGYGPKETQYF. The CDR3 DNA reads TGTGCCAGCAGCTTAACCCTTACGAGCTATGGGTATGGCCCAAAAGAGACCCAGTACTTC.

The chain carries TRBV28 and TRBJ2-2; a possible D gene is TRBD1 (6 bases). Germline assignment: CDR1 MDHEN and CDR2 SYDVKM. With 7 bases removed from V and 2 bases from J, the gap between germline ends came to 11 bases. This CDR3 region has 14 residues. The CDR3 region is CASTGTTNTGELFF. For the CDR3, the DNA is TGTGCCAGCACCGGGACAACCAACACCGGGGAGCTGTTTTTT.

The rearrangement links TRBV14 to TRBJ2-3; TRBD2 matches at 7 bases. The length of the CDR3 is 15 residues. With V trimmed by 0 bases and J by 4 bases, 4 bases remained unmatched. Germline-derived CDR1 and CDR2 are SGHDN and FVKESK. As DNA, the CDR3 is TGTGCCAGCAGCCAAGAGGCGGGAGATGCAGATACGCAGTATTTT. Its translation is CASSQEAGDADTQYF.

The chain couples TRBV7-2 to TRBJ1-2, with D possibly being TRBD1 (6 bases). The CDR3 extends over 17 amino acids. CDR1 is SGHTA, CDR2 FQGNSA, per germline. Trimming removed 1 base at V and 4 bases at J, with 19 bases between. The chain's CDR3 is CASSLDLGQGIAYGYTF. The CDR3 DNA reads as TGTGCCAGCAGCTTAGATTTGGGGCAGGGGATCGCCTATGGCTACACCTTC.

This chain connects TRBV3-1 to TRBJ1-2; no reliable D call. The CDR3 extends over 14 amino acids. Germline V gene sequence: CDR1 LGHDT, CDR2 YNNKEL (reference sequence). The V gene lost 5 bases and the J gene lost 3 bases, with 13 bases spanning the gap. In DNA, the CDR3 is TGTGCCAGCAGCTATCGACGGGCTGACTATGGCTACACCTTC. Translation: CASSYRRADYGYTF.

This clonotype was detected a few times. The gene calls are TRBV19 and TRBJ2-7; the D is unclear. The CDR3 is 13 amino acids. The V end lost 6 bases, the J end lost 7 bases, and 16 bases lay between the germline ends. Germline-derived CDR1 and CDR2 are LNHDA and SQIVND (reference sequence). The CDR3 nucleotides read TGTGCCAGTAGCACCCTATCCAGGAGTGAGCAGTACTTC. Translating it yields CASSTLSRSEQYF.

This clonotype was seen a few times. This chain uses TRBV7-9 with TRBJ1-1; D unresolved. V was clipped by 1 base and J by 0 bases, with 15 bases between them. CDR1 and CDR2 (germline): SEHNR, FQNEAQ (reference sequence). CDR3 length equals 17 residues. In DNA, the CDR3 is TGTGCCAGCAGCTTAGTGGGCACAGTAAACATGAACACTGAAGCTTTCTTT. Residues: CASSLVGTVNMNTEAFF.

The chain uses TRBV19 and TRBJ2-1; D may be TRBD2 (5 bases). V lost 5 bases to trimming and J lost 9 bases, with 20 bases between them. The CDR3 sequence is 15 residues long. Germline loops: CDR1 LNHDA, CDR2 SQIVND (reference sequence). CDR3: CASSHLAEDPAEQFF. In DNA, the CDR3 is TGTGCCAGTAGTCACCTCGCGGAGGACCCCGCTGAGCAGTTCTTC.